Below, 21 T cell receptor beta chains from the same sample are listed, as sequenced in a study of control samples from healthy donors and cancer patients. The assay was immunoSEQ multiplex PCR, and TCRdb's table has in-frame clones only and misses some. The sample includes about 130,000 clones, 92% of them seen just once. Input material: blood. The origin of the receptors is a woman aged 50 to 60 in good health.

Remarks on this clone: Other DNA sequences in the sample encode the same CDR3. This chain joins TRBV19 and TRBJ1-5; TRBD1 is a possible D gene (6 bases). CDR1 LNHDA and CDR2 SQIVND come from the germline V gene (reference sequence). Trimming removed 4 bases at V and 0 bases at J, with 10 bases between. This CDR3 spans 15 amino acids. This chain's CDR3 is CASSTGQYSNQPQHF. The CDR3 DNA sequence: TGTGCCAGTAGTACAGGACAGTATAGCAATCAGCCCCAGCATTTT.

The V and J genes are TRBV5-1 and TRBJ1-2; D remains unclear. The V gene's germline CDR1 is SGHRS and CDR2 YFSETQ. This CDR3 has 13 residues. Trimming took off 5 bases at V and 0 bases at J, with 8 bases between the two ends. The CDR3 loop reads CASRREANYGYTF. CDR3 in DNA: TGCGCCAGCAGGCGAGAAGCTAACTATGGCTACACCTTC.

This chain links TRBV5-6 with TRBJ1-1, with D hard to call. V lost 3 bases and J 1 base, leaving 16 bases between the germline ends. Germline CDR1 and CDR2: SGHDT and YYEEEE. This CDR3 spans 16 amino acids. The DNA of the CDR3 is TGTGCCAGCAGCTATAAAACGAGGGCGGGGAACACTGAAGCTTTCTTT. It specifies CASSYKTRAGNTEAFF.

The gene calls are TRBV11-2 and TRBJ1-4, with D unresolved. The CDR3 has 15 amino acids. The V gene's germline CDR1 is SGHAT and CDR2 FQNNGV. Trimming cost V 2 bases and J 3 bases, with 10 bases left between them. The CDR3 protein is CASSLTPTANEKLFF. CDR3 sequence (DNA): TGTGCCAGCAGCTTAACCCCGACGGCTAATGAAAAACTGTTTTTT.

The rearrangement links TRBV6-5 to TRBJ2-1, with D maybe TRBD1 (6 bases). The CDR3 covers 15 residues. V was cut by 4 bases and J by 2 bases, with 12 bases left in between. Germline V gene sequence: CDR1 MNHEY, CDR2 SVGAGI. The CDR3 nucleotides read TGTGCCAGCAGTTCGACCAGGGGACCCTACAATGAGCAGTTCTTC. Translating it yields CASSSTRGPYNEQFF.

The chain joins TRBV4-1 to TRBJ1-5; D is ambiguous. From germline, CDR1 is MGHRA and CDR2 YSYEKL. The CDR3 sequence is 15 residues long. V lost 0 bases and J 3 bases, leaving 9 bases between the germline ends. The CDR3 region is CASSQDSGTNQPQHF. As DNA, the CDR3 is TGCGCCAGCAGCCAAGATAGTGGTACCAATCAGCCCCAGCATTTT.

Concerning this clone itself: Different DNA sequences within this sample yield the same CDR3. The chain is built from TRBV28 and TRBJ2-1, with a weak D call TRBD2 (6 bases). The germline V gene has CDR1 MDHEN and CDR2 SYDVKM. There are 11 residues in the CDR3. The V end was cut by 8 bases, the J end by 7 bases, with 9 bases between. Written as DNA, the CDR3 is TGTGCCAGCCGGGGGTATAATGAGCAGTTCTTC. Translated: CASRGYNEQFF.

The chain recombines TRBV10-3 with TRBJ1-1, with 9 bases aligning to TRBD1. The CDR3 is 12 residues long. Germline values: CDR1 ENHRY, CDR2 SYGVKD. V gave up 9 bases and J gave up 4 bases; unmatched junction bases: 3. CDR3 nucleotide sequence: TGTGCCATTCGGACAGGGGCCACTGAAGCTTTCTTT. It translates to CAIRTGATEAFF.

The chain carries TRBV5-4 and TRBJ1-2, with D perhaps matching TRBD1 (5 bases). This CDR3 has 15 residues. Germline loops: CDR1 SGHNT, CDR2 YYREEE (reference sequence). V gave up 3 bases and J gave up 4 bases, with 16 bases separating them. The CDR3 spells CASSSDFRDPYGYTF. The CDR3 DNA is TGTGCCAGCAGCTCCGACTTCAGGGACCCCTATGGCTACACCTTC.

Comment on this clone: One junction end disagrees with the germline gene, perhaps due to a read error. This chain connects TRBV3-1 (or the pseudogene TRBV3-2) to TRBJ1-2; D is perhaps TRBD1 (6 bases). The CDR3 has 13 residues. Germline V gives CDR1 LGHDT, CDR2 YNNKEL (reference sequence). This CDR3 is CAGSQIPGDGYTF. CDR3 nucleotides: TGTGCCGGCAGCCAAATACCAGGGGATGGCTACACCTTC.

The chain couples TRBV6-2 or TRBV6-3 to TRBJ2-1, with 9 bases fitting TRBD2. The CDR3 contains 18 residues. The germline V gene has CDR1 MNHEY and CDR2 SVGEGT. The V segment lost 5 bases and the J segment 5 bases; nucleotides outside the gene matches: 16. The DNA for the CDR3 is TGTGCCAGCAGTCCGGCTGGGGCTAGCGGGGACCACAACAATGAGCAGTTCTTC. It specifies CASSPAGASGDHNNEQFF.

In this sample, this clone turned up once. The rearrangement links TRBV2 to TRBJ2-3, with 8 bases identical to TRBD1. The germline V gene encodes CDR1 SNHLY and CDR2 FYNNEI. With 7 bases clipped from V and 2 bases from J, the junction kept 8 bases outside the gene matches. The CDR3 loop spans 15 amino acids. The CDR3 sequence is CASTARTGYTDTQYF. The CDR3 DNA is TGTGCCAGCACCGCGAGGACAGGGTACACAGATACGCAGTATTTT.

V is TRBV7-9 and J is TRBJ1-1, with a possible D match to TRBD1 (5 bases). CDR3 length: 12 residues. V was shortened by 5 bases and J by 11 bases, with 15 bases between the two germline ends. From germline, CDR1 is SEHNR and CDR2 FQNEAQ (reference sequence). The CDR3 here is CASSADSPGAFF. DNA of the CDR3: TGTGCCAGCAGCGCAGACAGCCCTGGGGCTTTCTTT.

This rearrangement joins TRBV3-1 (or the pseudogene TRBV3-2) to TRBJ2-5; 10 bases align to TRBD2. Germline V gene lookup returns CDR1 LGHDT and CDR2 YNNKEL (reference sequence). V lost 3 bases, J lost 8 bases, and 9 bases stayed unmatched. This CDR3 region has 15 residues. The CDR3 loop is CASSHSLGLAATQYF. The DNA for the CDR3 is TGTGCCAGCAGCCATTCCCTCGGACTAGCGGCCACCCAGTACTTC.

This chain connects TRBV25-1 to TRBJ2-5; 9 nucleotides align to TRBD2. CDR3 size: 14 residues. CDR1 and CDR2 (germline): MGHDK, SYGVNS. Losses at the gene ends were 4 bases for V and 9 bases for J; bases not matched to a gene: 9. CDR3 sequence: CASSAVAGVGSQYF. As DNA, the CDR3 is TGTGCCAGCAGTGCTGTAGCGGGGGTCGGGTCCCAGTACTTC.

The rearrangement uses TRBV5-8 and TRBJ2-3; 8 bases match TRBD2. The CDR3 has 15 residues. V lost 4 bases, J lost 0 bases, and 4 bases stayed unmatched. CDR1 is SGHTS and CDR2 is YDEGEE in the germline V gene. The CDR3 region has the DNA TGTGCCAGCAGCCTAATAGCGGGAAGCACAGATACGCAGTATTTT. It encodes CASSLIAGSTDTQYF.

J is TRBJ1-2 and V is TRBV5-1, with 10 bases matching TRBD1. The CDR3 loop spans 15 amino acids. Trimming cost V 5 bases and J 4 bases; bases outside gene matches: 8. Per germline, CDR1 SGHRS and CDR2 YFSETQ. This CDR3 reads CASRDGTGDPYGYTF. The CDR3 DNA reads TGCGCCAGCAGGGACGGGACAGGGGATCCCTATGGCTACACCTTC.

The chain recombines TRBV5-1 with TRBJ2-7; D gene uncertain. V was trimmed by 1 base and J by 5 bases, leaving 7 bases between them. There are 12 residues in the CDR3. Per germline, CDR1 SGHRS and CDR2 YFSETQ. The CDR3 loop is CASSLMADEQYF. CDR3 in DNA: TGCGCCAGCAGCTTGATGGCAGACGAGCAGTACTTC.

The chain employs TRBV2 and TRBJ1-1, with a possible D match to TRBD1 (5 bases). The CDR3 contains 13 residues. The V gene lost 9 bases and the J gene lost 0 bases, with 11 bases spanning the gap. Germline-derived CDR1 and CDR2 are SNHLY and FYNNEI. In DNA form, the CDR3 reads TGTGCCAGTCTGGGGGGGGTGAACACTGAAGCTTTCTTT. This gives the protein CASLGGVNTEAFF.

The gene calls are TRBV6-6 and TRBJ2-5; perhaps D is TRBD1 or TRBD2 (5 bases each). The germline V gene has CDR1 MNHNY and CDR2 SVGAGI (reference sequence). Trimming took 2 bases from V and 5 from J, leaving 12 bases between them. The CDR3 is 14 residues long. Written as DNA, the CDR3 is TGTGCCAGCAGTTACCGTGGGGGTTACGAGACCCAGTACTTC. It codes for CASSYRGGYETQYF.

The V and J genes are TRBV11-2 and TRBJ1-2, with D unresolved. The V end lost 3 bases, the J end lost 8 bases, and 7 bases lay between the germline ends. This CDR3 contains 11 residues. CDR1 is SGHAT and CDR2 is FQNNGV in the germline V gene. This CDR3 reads CASSFRRGYTF. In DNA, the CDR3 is TGTGCCAGCAGCTTCCGTAGAGGCTACACCTTC.